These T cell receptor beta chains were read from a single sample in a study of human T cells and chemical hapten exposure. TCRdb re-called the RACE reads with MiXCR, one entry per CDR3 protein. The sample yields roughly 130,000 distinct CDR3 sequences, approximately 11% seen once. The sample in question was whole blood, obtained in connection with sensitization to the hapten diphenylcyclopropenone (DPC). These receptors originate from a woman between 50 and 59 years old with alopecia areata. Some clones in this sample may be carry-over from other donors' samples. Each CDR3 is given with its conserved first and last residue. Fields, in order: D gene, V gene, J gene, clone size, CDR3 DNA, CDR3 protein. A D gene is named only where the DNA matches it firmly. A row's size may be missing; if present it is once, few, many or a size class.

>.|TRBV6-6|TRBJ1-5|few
TGTGCCAGCAGTTACCCCAAAAGACACCCACTTCGTAATAGCAATCAGCCCCAGCATTTT
CASSYPKRHPLRNSNQPQHF
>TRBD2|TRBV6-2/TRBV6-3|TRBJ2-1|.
TGTGCCAGCAGTTACTCTCTAGCGGGAGCTAATGAGCAGTTCTTC
CASSYSLAGANEQFF
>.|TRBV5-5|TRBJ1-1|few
TGTGCCAGCAGCCCATTCTGGGGGGTTAGTGGCACTGAAGCTTTCTTT
CASSPFWGVSGTEAFF
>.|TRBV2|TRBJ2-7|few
TGTGCCAGCAGAGCTACTTACCTCTTGGGCGAGCAGTACTTC
CASRATYLLGEQYF
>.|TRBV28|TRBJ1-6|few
TGTGCCAGCAGTTTAGTAGCAGGGTCAAGTTCACCCCTCCACTTT
CASSLVAGSSSPLHF
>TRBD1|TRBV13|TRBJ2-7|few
TGTGCCAGCAGCTTAGGTGGCAGGGGGCTTGGCGAGCAGTACTTC
CASSLGGRGLGEQYF
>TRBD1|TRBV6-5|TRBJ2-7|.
TGTGCCAGCAGTTCCCCGACAGGGGCCTACGAGCAGTACTTC
CASSSPTGAYEQYF
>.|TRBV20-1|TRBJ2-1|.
TGCAGTGCTAGGGACGATTGGAGGGGAGGCTCCTACAATGAGCAGTTCTTC
CSARDDWRGGSYNEQFF
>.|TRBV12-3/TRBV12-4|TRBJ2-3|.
TGTGCCAGCAGAAGGCGGAACAGGGAGGCAGATACGCAGTATTTT
CASRRRNREADTQYF
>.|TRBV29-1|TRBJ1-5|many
TGCAGCGTGGGGGGGGACCAGCCCCAGCATTTT
CSVGGDQPQHF
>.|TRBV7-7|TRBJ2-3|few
TGTGCCAGCAGCTTACAACGAGGAAGCACAGATACGCAGTATTTT
CASSLQRGSTDTQYF
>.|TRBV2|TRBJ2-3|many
TGTGCCAGCAGTGAGCTCACAGATACGCAGTATTTT
CASSELTDTQYF
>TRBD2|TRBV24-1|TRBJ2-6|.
TGTGCCACCAGTGATTTGTCCCCTCGACTAGCGGGAGTCCACTCTGGGGCCAACGTCCTGACTTTC
CATSDLSPRLAGVHSGANVLTF
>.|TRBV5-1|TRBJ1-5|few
TGCGCCAGCAGCTTGGATGGTCAGGGGTGGCAGCCCCAGCATTTT
CASSLDGQGWQPQHF
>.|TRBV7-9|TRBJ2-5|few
TGTGCCAGCAGCTTAGCCGGGGCGGAGACCCAGTACTTC
CASSLAGAETQYF
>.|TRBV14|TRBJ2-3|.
TGTGCCAGCAGTCCTCAGGTTACGCAGTATTTT
CASSPQVTQYF
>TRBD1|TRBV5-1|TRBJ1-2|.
TGCGCCAGCAGCTGGGGCCCGGGACAGACCGGCGGCTACACCTTC
CASSWGPGQTGGYTF